This T cell receptor beta chain is from a study of OX40 agonist ivuxolimab in advanced cancers. Study results and caveats: Dose levels from 0.1 to 3.0 mg/kg saw CD4+ and CD8+ blood T cells expand clonally by week 6.

The CDR3 has 14 residues. The germline V and J ends were trimmed by 6 bases and 11 bases, with 22 bases remaining between them. Germline V gene data show CDR1 as MNHNY and CDR2 as SVGAGI (reference sequence). Patients were ineligible given autoimmune disease history or systemic immunosuppression. Baseline was the first blood sampling point, followed by cycle 4 day 1 and cycle 7 day 1. TCRdb's table, derived via immunoSEQ multiplex PCR, lists solely in-frame clones and lacks some. This table has under 50,000 clones, approximately 91% appearing once. To note about this clone: Its target is not known.

The V call is TRBV6-6, the J call TRBJ2-5; TRBD1 or TRBD2 may be the D gene (6 bases each). The sequence was obtained from an adult with an advanced solid tumor such as melanoma, head and neck, liver or kidney cancer. This material consisted of CD4+ or CD8+ T cells sorted from blood, taken in a trial of the OX40 agonist ivuxolimab. CDR3 residues: CASSFGQNPGEQYF. The CDR3 DNA reads TGTGCCAGCAGCTTCGGACAGAATCCGGGGGAGCAGTACTTC.